Below, 5 T cell receptor beta chains from the same sample are listed, as sequenced in a study of cytomegalovirus exposure and HLA in healthy donors. The PCR ran on 60 Vbeta and 13 Jbeta primers. Measured with immunoSEQ multiplex PCR; TCRdb has only the in-frame clones, and not every one. This repertoire shows roughly 150,000 clones, approximately 70% found once; its top ten account for 2% to 2.5%. Sequenced input: PBMCs. These receptors were collected from an older woman in good health and CMV-seropositive.

The genes are TRBV6-1 and TRBJ1-5; D is perhaps TRBD1 (5 bases). The CDR3 covers 15 residues. Germline V gives CDR1 MNHNS, CDR2 SASEGT. Between the trimmed V and J ends, which lost 2 bases and 10 bases, there was a span of 18 bases. CDR3 residues: CASSERRTTYRPQHF. In nucleotides, the CDR3 is TGTGCCAGCAGTGAAAGAAGGACAACTTATCGTCCCCAGCATTTT.

The chain couples TRBV2 to TRBJ1-5; D gene ambiguous. Germline V CDR1 and CDR2: SNHLY, FYNNEI. The CDR3 consists of 13 residues. V shed 7 bases and J shed 3 bases, with 10 bases lying between them. In nucleotides, the CDR3 is TGTGCCAGCACTGGACTGTACAATCAGCCCCAGCATTTT. The encoded protein is CASTGLYNQPQHF.

This clone appeared once. The chain recombines TRBV6-1 with TRBJ2-5; D might be TRBD1 (6 bases). V was pared by 7 bases and J by 7 bases, with 16 bases between. CDR1 and CDR2 from the germline V gene are MNHNS and SASEGT. CDR3 length equals 13 residues. The CDR3 nucleotides are TGTGCCAGCATAGGCAGGGGCGAAGTGACCCAGTACTTC. Its protein is CASIGRGEVTQYF.

This chain uses TRBV15 with TRBJ2-3; 8 bases align to TRBD2. V gave up 1 base and J gave up 0 bases; unmatched junction bases: 0. The germline gives CDR1 LNHNV, CDR2 YYDKDF (reference sequence). There are 15 residues in the CDR3. CDR3 protein: CATSRASGSTDTQYF. For the CDR3, the DNA is TGTGCCACCAGCAGAGCTAGCGGGAGCACAGATACGCAGTATTTT.

Concerning this clone itself: The junction and the germline gene differ at one end; a read error may be behind it. The V gene is TRBV30, the J gene TRBJ1-1; the D is unclear. CDR1 GTSNPN and CDR2 SVGIG come from the germline V gene (reference sequence). The CDR3 is 11 residues long. The CDR3 loop is CAWSPRGGYQF. The CDR3 DNA reads as TGTGCCTGGAGTCCACGTGGCGGTTACCAGTTT.